The clone carrying this TCR beta chain was counted at least ten times. Antigen specificity is unknown. This record belongs to a study of T cells in Graves' hyperthyroidism and ophthalmopathy. Broader study findings: Also found in blood were most expanded thyroid clonotypes above 0.001. Ophthalmopathy, as predicted by the model, came a median approximately 6.5 months after the prediction.

RNA transcripts gave rise to amplified TCR beta CDR3 regions. The HTBI primer set drove a first-round RT-PCR of the TCR CDR3. TCRdb recomputed calls from the multiplex PCR reads with MiXCR, one row per CDR3 protein. The sample carries approximately 530,000 distinct CDR3 sequences, 16% recorded once. V lost 7 bases to trimming and J lost 0 bases; unmatched junction nucleotides: 5. Germline V lookup: CDR1 MNHNS, CDR2 SASEGT. This CDR3 is built from 15 residues. The TCR originated in a young woman with Graves' hyperthyroidism. The V and J genes are TRBV6-1 and TRBJ2-3; 9 nucleotides match TRBD2. The sample was blood. CDR3 amino acids: CASTPLAGSTDTQYF. CDR3 coding DNA: TGTGCCAGCACTCCTCTAGCGGGGAGCACAGATACGCAGTATTTT.